This passage covers 4 T cell receptor beta chains from one sample sequenced in a study of blood T cell repertoires in COVID-19. Some clones are missing from TCRdb's copy, which holds only in-frame ones; the method was immunoSEQ multiplex PCR. The sample records 90,000 to 120,000 clones, approximately 85% being singletons. Sequencing was performed on peripheral blood. Receptor source: a human donor in a cohort sampled during active COVID-19.

The chain has TRBV11-2 and TRBJ2-2, with a tentative D call TRBD2 (5 bases). CDR3 length: 16 residues. V shed 5 bases and J shed 4 bases, with 17 bases lying between them. Looked up from germline, CDR1 is SGHAT and CDR2 is FQNNGV. CDR3 amino acids: CASSPKNQRSTGELFF. CDR3 coding DNA: TGTGCCAGCAGCCCGAAGAATCAGCGGAGCACCGGGGAGCTGTTTTTT.

This chain joins TRBV6-5 and TRBJ1-1; possibly TRBD1 for D (5 bases). Trimming shortened V by 6 bases and J by 1 base, and 12 bases separated the two germline ends. This CDR3 has 14 amino acids. In germline, CDR1 is MNHEY, CDR2 SVGAGI. The chain's CDR3 is CASRPSRENTEAFF. In DNA, the CDR3 is TGTGCCAGCAGGCCGAGCAGGGAGAACACTGAAGCTTTCTTT.

V and J are TRBV11-3 and TRBJ2-3; unclear D gene. The CDR3 runs 13 residues. Trimming removed 0 bases at V and 6 bases at J, with 7 bases between. Germline V lookup: CDR1 SGHNT, CDR2 YENEEA. This chain's CDR3 is CASSLDISDTQYF. CDR3 DNA sequence: TGTGCCAGCAGCTTAGATATTTCGGATACGCAGTATTTT.

The chain employs TRBV27 and TRBJ1-2, with TRBD1 matching over 8 bases. The length of the CDR3 is 16 residues. Germline V gives CDR1 MNHEY, CDR2 SMNVEV (reference sequence). Losses at the gene ends were 6 bases for V and 3 bases for J; bases not matched to a gene: 12. CDR3 DNA: TGTGCCAGCAGAGTTCTACGAAGGGGACAGGACTATGGCTACACCTTC. Its translation: CASRVLRRGQDYGYTF.